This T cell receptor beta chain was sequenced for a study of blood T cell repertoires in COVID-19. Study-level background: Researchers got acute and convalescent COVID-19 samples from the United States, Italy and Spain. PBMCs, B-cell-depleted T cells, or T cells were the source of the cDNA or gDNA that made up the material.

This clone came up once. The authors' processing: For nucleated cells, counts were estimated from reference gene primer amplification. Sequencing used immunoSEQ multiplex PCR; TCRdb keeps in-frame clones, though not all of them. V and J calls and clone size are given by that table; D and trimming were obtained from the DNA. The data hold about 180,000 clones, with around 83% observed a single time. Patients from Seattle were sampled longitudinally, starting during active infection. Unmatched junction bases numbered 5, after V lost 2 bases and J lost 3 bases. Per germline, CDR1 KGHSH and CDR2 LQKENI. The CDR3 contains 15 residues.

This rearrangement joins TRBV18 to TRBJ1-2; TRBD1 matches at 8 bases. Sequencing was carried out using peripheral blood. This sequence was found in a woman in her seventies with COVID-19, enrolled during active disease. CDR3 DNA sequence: TGTGCCAGCTCACCATCGACAGGGGAGGACTATGGCTACACCTTC. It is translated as CASSPSTGEDYGYTF.